This T cell receptor beta chain was recovered during a study of blood T cell repertoires in COVID-19. Study at large: T cells, B-cell-depleted T cells, or PBMCs provided the cDNA or gDNA that served as material.

From germline, CDR1 is LGHDT and CDR2 YNNKEL (reference sequence). The V gene lost 1 base and the J gene lost 4 bases, with 10 bases spanning the gap. This CDR3 has 14 residues. Recruitment covered fewer than 25 US areas and drew participants whose ages spanned about 18 to 90 years. Assay: immunoSEQ multiplex PCR; the TCRdb copy retains only in-frame clones and omits some. This sample has approximately 260,000 clones, with about nine tenths found just once. Source material: PBMCs or T cells enriched from blood (not recorded which). The chain is built from TRBV3-1 (or the pseudogene TRBV3-2) and TRBJ1-1, with D perhaps TRBD1 (5 bases). The origin of this receptor is a woman aged 30 to 39 with acute COVID-19. The CDR3 is CASSQGGVPTEAFF. DNA for the CDR3: TGTGCCAGCAGCCAAGGGGGGGTCCCCACTGAAGCTTTCTTT.